These 32 T cell receptor beta chains were sequenced from one sample in a study of spatial heterogeneity in lung cancer. Study results and caveats: Counts of expanded alpha and beta TCRs within tumors tracked the tumor nonsynonymous mutation count.

Documented time point: sample taken at primary tumor resection. These receptors' targets are unknown. TCRdb reanalysed the 5' RACE reads using MiXCR and keeps one entry per CDR3 protein. The sample gives about 4,000 distinct CDR3 sequences, roughly 30% of which show up once; about 14% is in the top ten. Source: lung tumor tissue, taken at surgery. The receptors originated from a male donor with early-stage non-small cell lung cancer.

The sample holds a few counts of this clonotype. This beta chain is off target for a library built for alpha chains, so its abundance means little. This chain connects TRBV6-1 to TRBJ2-5; either TRBD1 or TRBD2 may supply D (5 bases each). The CDR3 loop spans 13 amino acids. The V gene lost 6 bases and the J gene lost 5 bases, with 13 bases spanning the gap. The germline gives CDR1 MNHNS, CDR2 SASEGT. The CDR3 loop is CASSVVRGETQYF. The CDR3, as DNA: TGTGCCAGCAGCGTCGTCCGGGGCGAGACCCAGTACTTC.

Details on this clonotype: Since it is a stray read in a library aimed at alpha chains, this beta chain has a size that is not meaningful. The rearrangement uses TRBV2 and TRBJ2-1, with TRBD2 matching 10 bases. The CDR3 extends over 14 amino acids. The V and J ends lost 4 bases and 8 bases, in that order; junction bases with no gene match: 5. Germline CDR1 and CDR2: SNHLY and FYNNEI. CDR3 nucleotide sequence: TGTGCCAGCAGTGGGCTAGCGGGAGTTCATGAGCAGTTCTTC. This gives the protein CASSGLAGVHEQFF. The whole variable domain, filled in from reference TRBV2 and TRBJ2-1, reads EPEVTQTPSHQVTQMGQEVILRCVPISNHLYFYWYRQILGQKVEFLVSFYNNEISEKSEIFDDQFSVERPDGSNFTLKIRSTKLEDSAMYFCASSGLAGVHEQFFGPGTRLTVL.

By proportion, this clonotype is large (0.1 to 1%). Within a library made for alpha chains, this beta chain is off target, and its count is uninformative. V is TRBV5-1 and J is TRBJ1-1; weak D call: TRBD1 (6 bases). The germline gives CDR1 SGHRS, CDR2 YFSETQ. V gave up 7 bases and J gave up 5 bases, with 15 bases separating them. The CDR3 consists of 13 residues. The CDR3 sequence: CASHRGGGTEAFF. CDR3 sequence (DNA): TGCGCCAGCCATCGAGGGGGAGGAACTGAAGCTTTCTTT.

This clonotype counts as medium-sized (0.01 to 0.1%). This beta chain was picked up by a library intended for alpha chains and is off target, so its count carries little meaning. This chain links TRBV7-8 with TRBJ2-2; D ambiguous. Germline V lookup: CDR1 SGHVS, CDR2 FQNEAQ. The CDR3 consists of 14 residues. The V end was cut by 5 bases, the J end by 4 bases, with 11 bases between. Here the CDR3 reads CASSPGMVTGELFF. CDR3 in DNA: TGTGCCAGCAGCCCCGGTATGGTCACCGGGGAGCTGTTTTTT. Full variable domain (rest looked up from reference TRBV7-8 and TRBJ2-2): GAGVSQSPRYKVAKRGQDVALRCDPISGHVSLFWYQQALGQGPEFLTYFQNEAQLDKSGLPSDRFFAERPEGSVSTLKIQRTQQEDSAVYLCASSPGMVTGELFFGEGSRLTVL.

Turning to this clonotype: The library was built for alpha chains, so this beta chain is an off-target read and its size means little. This rearrangement joins TRBV12-3 or TRBV12-4 to TRBJ1-1; 10 nucleotides align to TRBD1. The CDR3 loop spans 16 amino acids. Germline trimming cut 6 bases from V and 3 bases from J; bases unmatched to any gene: 10. DNA for the CDR3: TGTGCCAGCAGGCCTAGTCAGGGACAGGGGTACACTGAAGCTTTCTTT. It is translated as CASRPSQGQGYTEAFF.

Points on this clonotype: This beta chain is an off-target read within a library intended for alpha chains, so its frequency means little. The J gene is TRBJ2-5, the V gene TRBV29-1; D is ambiguous. From germline, CDR1 is SQVTM and CDR2 ANQGSEA. Trimming took off 4 bases at V and 5 bases at J, with 5 bases between the two ends. The CDR3 consists of 10 residues. CDR3 nucleotides: TGCAGCGTTGGCGTTGAGACCCAGTACTTC. Amino acids: CSVGVETQYF.

This clonotype came up many times. A library prepared for alpha chains yielded this beta chain as an off-target read; its size is of little meaning. The CDR3 reads CASSQERDSSYNEQFF. The CDR3 DNA sequence: TGTGCCAGCAGCCAAGAAAGGGACAGCTCCTACAATGAGCAGTTCTTC. The genes are TRBV14 and TRBJ2-1; 7 bases map to TRBD1. After removal of 0 bases from V and 0 bases from J, the junction contained 2 bases not matched to a gene. Looked up from germline, CDR1 is SGHDN and CDR2 is FVKESK. The CDR3 has 16 amino acids.

At least ten counts were recorded for this clonotype. One end of the junction does not line up with germline, which may come from a read error. As an off-target read in a library built for alpha chains, this beta chain has a frequency of little significance. The rearrangement uses TRBV5-5 and TRBJ2-1; 7 positions match TRBD2. The CDR3 is 16 amino acids. Germline CDR1 is SGHKS and CDR2 is YYEKEE (reference sequence). CDR3 sequence: CVSTSHLRPSGNEQFF. The CDR3, as DNA: TGTGTCAGCACCTCCCACCTGAGGCCTAGCGGCAATGAGCAGTTCTTC.

This clonotype came up a few times. Since it is a stray read in a library aimed at alpha chains, this beta chain has a size that is not meaningful. The rearrangement links TRBV5-1 to TRBJ2-7, with D possibly TRBD1 on 5 matching bases. Trimming stripped 4 bases from V and 0 bases from J, with 17 bases between. CDR3 size: 16 residues. Germline V gives CDR1 SGHRS, CDR2 YFSETQ. Here the CDR3 DNA reads TGCGCCAGCAGCCCCGGTGCAACAGGTTTCTCCTACGAGCAGTACTTC. Translation gives CASSPGATGFSYEQYF.

Sample share makes this clonotype medium-sized. This beta chain came through as a stray read in a library set up for alpha chains, and its size says little. The chain joins TRBV4-2 to TRBJ1-5; 8 bases are shared with TRBD1. The length of the CDR3 is 18 residues. V was pared by 1 base and J by 0 bases, with 8 bases of the junction left unmatched. The germline gives CDR1 LGHNA, CDR2 YNFKEQ. CDR3 sequence reads: CASSQGSDRAYSNQPQHF. CDR3 nucleotides: TGTGCCAGCAGCCAAGGGTCGGACAGGGCCTATAGCAATCAGCCCCAGCATTTT.

As to this clonotype: As an off-target read in a library built for alpha chains, this beta chain has a frequency of little significance. This chain uses TRBV12-3 or TRBV12-4 with TRBJ2-5; D remains unclear. The length of the CDR3 is 14 residues. Between the trimmed V and J ends, which lost 1 base and 4 bases, there was a span of 10 bases. The CDR3 reads CASSLELLLETQYF. The CDR3 nucleotides read TGTGCCAGCAGTTTAGAACTGCTTTTAGAGACCCAGTACTTC.

With respect to this clonotype: A library prepared for alpha chains yielded this beta chain as an off-target read; its size is of little meaning. The V and J genes are TRBV11-2 and TRBJ2-1; no definite D call. Deletions cut 2 bases from V and 4 bases from J, with 6 bases between. This CDR3 contains 13 residues. Germline CDR1 and CDR2: SGHAT and FQNNGV. The CDR3 bases are TGTGCCAGCAGCTTAAGCCCGTACAATGAGCAGTTCTTC. Its protein product is CASSLSPYNEQFF.

Judged by abundance, this clonotype is medium-sized. The library was built for alpha chains, so this beta chain is an off-target read and its size means little. The chain is built from TRBV6-1 and TRBJ2-1, with 7 nucleotides matching TRBD2. This CDR3 region has 11 residues. V shed 8 bases, J shed 12 bases, and the junction held 7 bases outside the gene matches. CDR1 is MNHNS, CDR2 SASEGT, per germline. Written as DNA, the CDR3 is TGTGCCAGCGGTGCGGGGGTTGGGCAGTTCTTC. This codes for CASGAGVGQFF.

This clonotype is labeled as medium-sized. Since the library was made to target alpha chains, this beta chain is a stray read and its abundance is not meaningful. J is TRBJ1-3 and V is TRBV14; D is uncertain. Trimming stripped 3 bases from V and 1 base from J, with 10 bases between. Looked up from germline, CDR1 is SGHDN and CDR2 is FVKESK. CDR3 size: 15 residues. The CDR3 nucleotides read TGTGCCAGCAGCCATACCGGGAGATCTGGAAACACCATATATTTT. Its translation is CASSHTGRSGNTIYF.

This clonotype is judged large. Being off target in a library aimed at alpha chains, this beta chain has a size of little meaning. For the CDR3, the DNA is TGTGCCAGCAGGGTCGGTCGAACATTAACTACTGGGGAGCAGTACGTC. It translates to CASRVGRTLTTGEQYV. The chain combines TRBV6-1 with TRBJ2-7; D remains ambiguous. V was pared by 6 bases and J by 7 bases, with 25 bases between. This CDR3 spans 16 amino acids. Germline values: CDR1 MNHNS, CDR2 SASEGT.

In this sample, this clonotype is medium-sized. With the library built for alpha chains, this beta chain is off target and its frequency is not meaningful. The rearrangement joins TRBV20-1 to TRBJ2-5; D uncertain. Trimming shortened V by 5 bases and J by 1 base, and 8 bases separated the two germline ends. This CDR3 contains 12 residues. The germline V gene encodes CDR1 DFQATT and CDR2 SNEGSKA (reference sequence). CDR3 DNA: TGCAGTGCTCGGCTCCTCCAAGAGACCCAGTACTTC. Amino acids: CSARLLQETQYF.

As to this clonotype: Being off target in a library aimed at alpha chains, this beta chain has a size of little meaning. This chain joins TRBV10-3 and TRBJ1-2; D possibly corresponds to TRBD1 (5 bases). The CDR3 loop spans 17 amino acids. V lost 0 bases, J lost 4 bases, and 18 bases lay in between. The germline V gene has CDR1 ENHRY and CDR2 SYGVKD. CDR3 nucleotide sequence: TGTGCCATCAGTGAGTCGGAAACTCAGGGAGGTAGCTATGGCTACACCTTC. It codes for CAISESETQGGSYGYTF.

This clonotype was counted at least ten times. Little can be read into the size of this beta chain, an off-target read in a library designed for alpha chains. The gene calls are TRBV6-5 and TRBJ2-6; D remains ambiguous. CDR3 length equals 16 residues. Trimming took off 4 bases at V and 0 bases at J, with 10 bases between the two ends. The germline gives CDR1 MNHEY, CDR2 SVGAGI. The CDR3 DNA sequence: TGTGCCAGCAGTTCCAATAAGTTCTCTGGGGCCAACGTCCTGACTTTC. It translates to CASSSNKFSGANVLTF.

Within the sample, this clonotype is medium-sized (0.01 to 0.1%). This beta chain is an off-target read within a library intended for alpha chains, so its frequency means little. The chain is built from TRBV11-2 and TRBJ1-2; tentatively, D is TRBD1 (6 bases). The ends were cut back, 5 bases at V and 2 bases at J, with 9 bases in the middle. The CDR3 is 13 residues long. CDR1 and CDR2 (germline): SGHAT, FQNNGV. The CDR3 nucleotides are TGTGCCAGCAGCCCGGACAGAAACTATGGCTACACCTTC. Translation: CASSPDRNYGYTF.

This clonotype was recorded many times. Found in a library prepared for alpha chains, this beta chain is an off-target read, and its abundance has little meaning. The CDR3 is CASSIGVGQPYGYTF. Written as DNA, the CDR3 is TGTGCCAGTAGTATTGGTGTTGGGCAGCCCTATGGCTACACCTTC. J is TRBJ1-2 and V is TRBV19; no clear D gene. CDR3 length equals 15 residues. V lost 3 bases and J lost 4, with 15 bases in between. The V gene's germline CDR1 is LNHDA and CDR2 SQIVND (reference sequence).

At least ten counts were recorded for this clonotype. The size of this beta chain means little, since it is a stray read in a library made for alpha chains. The CDR3 sequence is CASSTLLGTDTQYF. Here the CDR3 DNA reads TGTGCCAGTAGTACACTCCTGGGCACAGATACGCAGTATTTT. The gene calls are TRBV19 and TRBJ2-3; the D is unclear. CDR3 size: 14 residues. Germline lookup yields CDR1 LNHDA and CDR2 SQIVND (reference sequence). V was pared by 4 bases and J by 1 base, with 9 bases between. Full variable domain (rest looked up from reference TRBV19 and TRBJ2-3): DGGITQSPKYLFRKEGQNVTLSCEQNLNHDAMYWYRQDPGQGLRLIYYSQIVNDFQKGDIAEGYSVSREKKESFPLTVTSAQKNPTAFYLCASSTLLGTDTQYFGPGTRLTVL.

This clonotype was counted ten times or more. This beta chain slipped into a library made for alpha chains as a stray read, so its size is not meaningful. CDR3 nucleotide sequence: TGTGCCAGCAGCCGAGACGGACGCACAGATACGCAGTATTTT. Residues: CASSRDGRTDTQYF. This chain joins TRBV7-2 and TRBJ2-3; no clear D. Germline V gives CDR1 SGHTA, CDR2 FQGNSA. The length of the CDR3 is 14 residues. Trimming took 5 bases from V and 1 from J, leaving 10 bases between them. Looking up the rest from reference TRBV7-2 and TRBJ2-3 gives the full variable domain: GAGVSQSPSNKVTEKGKDVELRCDPISGHTALYWYRQSLGQGLEFLIYFQGNSAPDKSGLPSDRFSAERTGGSVSTLTIQRTQQEDSAVYLCASSRDGRTDTQYFGPGTRLTVL.

This clonotype qualifies as medium-sized (0.01 to 0.1%). Found in a library prepared for alpha chains, this beta chain is an off-target read, and its abundance has little meaning. V gene TRBV20-1 combines with J gene TRBJ2-6; 8 bases are shared with TRBD1. The CDR3 is made up of 16 amino acids. With 2 bases clipped from V and 4 bases from J, the junction kept 7 bases outside the gene matches. The germline gives CDR1 DFQATT, CDR2 SNEGSKA (reference sequence). The CDR3 coding sequence is TGCAGTGCTAGATCAGACAGGGGTTCAGGGGCCAACGTCCTGACTTTC. Translation: CSARSDRGSGANVLTF.

About this clonotype: With the library built for alpha chains, this beta chain is off target and its frequency is not meaningful. This sequence joins TRBV29-1 and TRBJ2-1, with 12 bases identical to TRBD2. The CDR3 is made up of 17 amino acids. Germline V gene sequence: CDR1 SQVTM, CDR2 ANQGSEA. V lost 6 bases to trimming and J lost 8 bases; unmatched junction nucleotides: 17. CDR3 nucleotides: TGCAGCGTACCTCCCGGTAAGACTAGCGGGAGTATGGATGAGCAGTTCTTC. Amino acid sequence: CSVPPGKTSGSMDEQFF.

On this clonotype: This beta chain appears as a stray read in a library generated for alpha chains; its size is not informative. V gene TRBV6-6 combines with J gene TRBJ2-3; the match to TRBD2 covers 12 bases. CDR3 length: 20 amino acids. Trimming at V came to 4 bases and at J to 0 bases, leaving 14 bases not matched to a gene. Germline V gene data show CDR1 as MNHNY and CDR2 as SVGAGI (reference sequence). CDR3 loop: CASSSILLGLAGLSTDTQYF. CDR3 DNA sequence: TGTGCCAGCAGTTCGATTTTGTTGGGACTAGCGGGCCTAAGCACAGATACGCAGTATTTT.

On this clonotype itself: This beta chain lies outside the target of a library built for alpha chains; its clone size means little. V is TRBV6-1 and J is TRBJ2-7, with D unresolved. The CDR3 is 12 amino acids. The germline gives CDR1 MNHNS, CDR2 SASEGT. Trimming cost V 3 bases and J 2 bases, with 5 bases left between them. CDR3 sequence reads: CASSEVPYEQYF. Written as DNA, the CDR3 is TGTGCCAGCAGTGAGGTCCCCTACGAGCAGTACTTC.

This clonotype qualifies as medium-sized (0.01 to 0.1%). This beta chain is an unintended read in a library built for alpha chains; its size means little. This chain links TRBV12-3 or TRBV12-4 with TRBJ1-1; 9 bases are shared with TRBD1. With V trimmed by 6 bases and J by 4 bases, 6 bases remained unmatched. CDR3 length equals 14 residues. The CDR3 is CASSPGQGSTEAFF. The CDR3 DNA sequence: TGTGCCAGCAGCCCGGGACAGGGCAGCACTGAAGCTTTCTTT.

By sample share, this clonotype is medium-sized. This beta chain turned up in a library designed for alpha chains; as an off-target read, its abundance says little. This chain links TRBV7-3 with TRBJ2-3; D ambiguous. Deletions cut 6 bases from V and 0 bases from J, with 10 bases between. CDR1 is SGHTA, CDR2 FQGTGA, per germline. The CDR3 is 14 amino acids. The DNA for the CDR3 is TGTGCCAGCAGTCCCTTAGGGAGCACAGATACGCAGTATTTT. Translation: CASSPLGSTDTQYF.

This clonotype is termed medium-sized. Since it is a stray read in a library aimed at alpha chains, this beta chain has a size that is not meaningful. The chain links TRBV2 to TRBJ2-3; D assignment may be TRBD1 or TRBD2 (5 bases each). The CDR3 has 15 amino acids. Germline CDR1 SNHLY, CDR2 FYNNEI. The ends were cut back, 1 base at V and 1 base at J, with 9 bases in the middle. CDR3 amino acids: CASSEGGTRTDTQYF. The CDR3 DNA sequence: TGTGCCAGCAGTGAAGGGGGGACCCGCACAGATACGCAGTATTTT.

A word on this clonotype: The size of this beta chain means little, since it is a stray read in a library made for alpha chains. The V gene is TRBV20-1, the J gene TRBJ2-3; D may correspond to TRBD1 or TRBD2 (5 bases each). The CDR3 is made up of 12 amino acids. In germline, CDR1 is DFQATT, CDR2 SNEGSKA (reference sequence). V lost 6 bases and J 2 bases, leaving 9 bases between the germline ends. CDR3 coding DNA: TGCAGTGCCCCTGGGACCACAGATACGCAGTATTTT. Translating gives CSAPGTTDTQYF.

This clonotype is medium-sized in the sample. Since the library was made to target alpha chains, this beta chain is a stray read and its abundance is not meaningful. The V call is TRBV5-6, the J call TRBJ1-2; 7 bases map to TRBD1. The CDR3 runs 14 residues. Per germline, CDR1 SGHDT and CDR2 YYEEEE. Trimming removed 0 bases from V and 4 bases from J; junction bases left unmatched: 3. As DNA, the CDR3 is TGTGCCAGCAGCTTGGGTCCAGGGGGCTATGGCTACACCTTC. Translating gives CASSLGPGGYGYTF.

This clonotype is deemed medium-sized. The size of this beta chain means little, since it is a stray read in a library made for alpha chains. The chain employs TRBV6-1 and TRBJ2-7; D possibly corresponds to TRBD1 (6 bases). Trimming took off 4 bases at V and 3 bases at J, with 13 bases between the two ends. CDR1 is MNHNS and CDR2 is SASEGT in the germline V gene. CDR3 length equals 14 residues. The CDR3 region is CASSVVRGYYEQYF. In DNA form, the CDR3 reads TGTGCCAGCAGTGTTGTCAGGGGATACTACGAGCAGTACTTC.